One and the same sample provided the 17 T cell receptor beta chains below, sequenced in a study of blood T cell repertoires in COVID-19. Generated by immunoSEQ multiplex PCR, the TCRdb table keeps only in-frame clones and is missing some. The sample carries about 260,000 clones, about 90% recorded once. The sequencing sample was made of PBMCs or T cells enriched from blood (not recorded which). The receptors stem from a man aged 50 or older who had been exposed to COVID-19.

V is TRBV5-1 and J is TRBJ2-1; TRBD2 aligns across 16 bases. The CDR3 length is 17 residues. Trimming cost V 3 bases and J 7 bases; bases outside gene matches: 7. Looked up from germline, CDR1 is SGHRS and CDR2 is YFSETQ. The CDR3 spells CASSWGLAGGLVNEQFF. The DNA of the CDR3 is TGCGCCAGCAGCTGGGGACTAGCGGGGGGGCTTGTTAATGAGCAGTTCTTC.

The V call is TRBV28, the J call TRBJ1-3, with a tentative D call TRBD1 (6 bases). The length of the CDR3 is 18 residues. Germline V gene sequence: CDR1 MDHEN, CDR2 SYDVKM. Trimming left V 5 bases short and J 4 bases short, with 24 bases between. The DNA for the CDR3 is TGTGCCAGCAGTAAGGGGGGGGGCGGCCTTGGATTAGGAAACACCATATATTTT. Its translation is CASSKGGGGLGLGNTIYF.

This clone was counted a single time. The chain has TRBV29-1 and TRBJ2-1; 8 bases are a match to TRBD1. Trimming took 6 bases from V and 0 from J; bases not matched to a gene: 10. The V gene's germline CDR1 is SQVTM and CDR2 ANQGSEA. This CDR3 comprises 16 residues. Here the CDR3 DNA reads TGCAGCGTCGCCTCGGGACAGGAAAGCTCCTACAATGAGCAGTTCTTC. This translates into CSVASGQESSYNEQFF.

This clone was counted a single time. The chain is built from TRBV28 and TRBJ1-4; 7 positions match TRBD1. The CDR3 is 17 residues long. Germline V gene sequence: CDR1 MDHEN, CDR2 SYDVKM. V trimming: 8 bases; J trimming: 11 bases; junction bases outside the gene matches: 23. CDR3: CASSRLETGDLMRKLFF. CDR3 nucleotides: TGTGCCAGCTCACGACTGGAAACAGGGGACCTAATGAGGAAACTGTTTTTT.

The chain has TRBV5-6 and TRBJ2-7; TRBD1 is a possible D gene (5 bases). Germline V gene lookup returns CDR1 SGHDT and CDR2 YYEEEE. Trimming shortened V by 4 bases and J by 5 bases, and 16 bases separated the two germline ends. The CDR3 has 14 amino acids. The CDR3 spells CASSPIGALHEQYF. CDR3 sequence (DNA): TGTGCCAGCAGCCCCATTGGGGCCCTACACGAGCAGTACTTC.

The J gene is TRBJ2-7, the V gene TRBV19; D might be TRBD2 (5 bases). This CDR3 contains 15 residues. Trimming cost V 3 bases and J 4 bases, with 16 bases left between them. CDR1 and CDR2 from the germline V gene are LNHDA and SQIVND (reference sequence). The CDR3 DNA sequence: TGTGCCAGTAGTATCGCCCTAGGAGGAGGATACGAGCAGTACGTC. It encodes CASSIALGGGYEQYV.

This chain connects TRBV27 to TRBJ1-3; D is ambiguous. The V end lost 7 bases, the J end lost 4 bases, and 14 bases lay between the germline ends. Looked up from germline, CDR1 is MNHEY and CDR2 is SMNVEV (reference sequence). CDR3 length equals 14 residues. Here the CDR3 DNA reads TGTGCCAGCACCACTTATGGAGCCGGAAACACCATATATTTT. Protein product: CASTTYGAGNTIYF.

The count of this clone is one. The chain uses TRBV9 and TRBJ1-1; D is unclear. The CDR3 has 14 amino acids. The V end was cut by 1 base, the J end by 1 base, with 8 bases between. Germline assignment: CDR1 SGDLS and CDR2 YYNGEE. The CDR3 sequence: CASSVSRQNTEAFF. Written as DNA, the CDR3 is TGTGCCAGCAGCGTATCCCGACAGAACACTGAAGCTTTCTTT.

This sequence joins TRBV14 and TRBJ1-1; D perhaps matches TRBD1 (6 bases). The germline gives CDR1 SGHDN, CDR2 FVKESK. With 3 bases removed from V and 7 bases from J, the gap between germline ends came to 30 bases. The CDR3 length is 19 residues. In DNA, the CDR3 is TGTGCCAGCAGCCACCTCAGCCCTCGTTACCGACAGGCGAACTTTGAAGCTTTCTTT. This gives the protein CASSHLSPRYRQANFEAFF.

The rearrangement links TRBV2 to TRBJ2-2, with TRBD2 as a possible D gene (6 bases). Germline V CDR1 and CDR2: SNHLY, FYNNEI. The CDR3 is made up of 15 amino acids. The ends were cut back, 2 bases at V and 0 bases at J, with 7 bases in the middle. In DNA form, the CDR3 reads TGTGCCAGCAGTGAAACGGGGGCGAACACCGGGGAGCTGTTTTTT. Its translation: CASSETGANTGELFF.

This chain links TRBV30 with TRBJ2-3, with 7 nucleotides matching TRBD1. Germline V gene lookup returns CDR1 GTSNPN and CDR2 SVGIG (reference sequence). CDR3 size: 12 residues. V trimming: 3 bases; J trimming: 4 bases; junction bases outside the gene matches: 1. CDR3 nucleotide sequence: TGTGCCTGGAGCGACAGGGCAGATACGCAGTATTTT. This translates into CAWSDRADTQYF.

This chain uses TRBV2 with TRBJ2-1; D perhaps matches TRBD1 (5 bases). V was cut by 3 bases and J by 7 bases, with 19 bases left in between. Germline lookup yields CDR1 SNHLY and CDR2 FYNNEI. This CDR3 has 16 residues. The DNA for the CDR3 is TGTGCCAGCAGTGATAATACGGCAGGGTTTTCAAATGAGCAGTTCTTC. This encodes CASSDNTAGFSNEQFF.

The chain recombines TRBV6-5 with TRBJ2-2, with a tentative D call TRBD1 (6 bases). Trimming removed 6 bases from V and 7 bases from J, with 12 bases in between. The germline gives CDR1 MNHEY, CDR2 SVGAGI. The CDR3 spans 13 residues. The CDR3 DNA reads as TGTGCCAGCAGCAGAACAGGGCTCGGGGAGCTGTTTTTT. Residues: CASSRTGLGELFF.

The chain recombines TRBV28 with TRBJ2-6; 7 positions agree with TRBD1. This CDR3 has 20 residues. Losses at the gene ends were 4 bases for V and 0 bases for J; bases not matched to a gene: 15. Germline lookup yields CDR1 MDHEN and CDR2 SYDVKM. The CDR3 sequence is CASSSPVGRGKYSGANVLTF. The CDR3 DNA reads as TGTGCCAGCAGTTCTCCAGTGGGCAGGGGGAAGTACTCTGGGGCCAACGTCCTGACTTTC.

This chain links TRBV3-1 (or the pseudogene TRBV3-2) with TRBJ1-1; TRBD1 matches at 11 bases. Germline V gene lookup returns CDR1 LGHDT and CDR2 YNNKEL (reference sequence). The CDR3 runs 13 residues. V was clipped by 8 bases and J by 4 bases; unmatched bases: 3. CDR3 loop: CASGDRGITEAFF. CDR3 sequence (DNA): TGTGCCAGCGGGGACAGGGGGATCACTGAAGCTTTCTTT.

The chain employs TRBV5-1 and TRBJ2-3, with a weak D call TRBD1 (6 bases). The germline CDR1 and CDR2 sequences are SGHRS and YFSETQ. This CDR3 is 15 amino acids long. V was cut by 1 base and J by 2 bases, with 11 bases left in between. The CDR3 sequence is CASSLQGQSTDTQYF. CDR3 DNA: TGCGCCAGCAGCTTGCAGGGGCAGTCCACAGATACGCAGTATTTT. The whole variable domain, remainder taken from reference TRBV5-1 and TRBJ2-3, is KAGVTQTPRYLIKTRGQQVTLSCSPISGHRSVSWYQQTPGQGLQFLFEYFSETQRNKGNFPGRFSGRQFSNSRSEMNVSTLELGDSALYLCASSLQGQSTDTQYFGPGTRLTVL.

This clone was seen a single time. For the CDR3, the DNA is TGTGCCTGGAGTAGCTTCTACAATGAGCAGTTCTTC. Protein: CAWSSFYNEQFF. The V call is TRBV30, the J call TRBJ2-1; no clear D. The CDR3 totals 12 residues. Germline V gene sequence: CDR1 GTSNPN, CDR2 SVGIG (reference sequence). V shed 2 bases and J shed 3 bases, with 5 bases lying between them. Full variable domain (missing parts from reference TRBV30 and TRBJ2-1): SQTIHQWPATLVQPVGSPLSLECTVEGTSNPNLYWYRQAAGRGLQLLFYSVGIGQISSEVPQNLSASRPQDRQFILSSKKLLLSDSGFYLCAWSSFYNEQFFGPGTRLTVL.